The 20 T cell receptor beta chains presented below share a single source sample, sequenced in a study of T cell responses to AZD1222 COVID-19 vaccine. TCRdb's table, derived via immunoSEQ multiplex PCR, lists solely in-frame clones and lacks some. Seen here are tens of thousands of clones, about 80% observed once, and the top ten hold over 11%. The material was peripheral blood, obtained 28 days after the second AZD1222 dose. The receptors come from an adult who received the AZD1222 COVID-19 vaccine.

The V and J genes are TRBV9 and TRBJ2-5, with a tentative D call TRBD1 (5 bases). The CDR3 runs to 13 residues. The germline V gene has CDR1 SGDLS and CDR2 YYNGEE. Trimming removed 0 bases at V and 7 bases at J, with 10 bases between. The chain's CDR3 is CASSVELRGTQYF. CDR3 DNA sequence: TGTGCCAGCAGCGTAGAGTTAAGGGGGACCCAGTACTTC.

The chain joins TRBV5-1 to TRBJ1-2; D uncertain. The germline CDR1 and CDR2 sequences are SGHRS and YFSETQ. V shed 5 bases and J shed 5 bases, with 16 bases lying between them. This CDR3 is built from 14 residues. The CDR3 loop reads CASSIMDGEYGYTF. The DNA of the CDR3 is TGCGCCAGCAGTATCATGGACGGAGAGTATGGCTACACCTTC.

Here the CDR3 DNA reads TGCAGCGTTACTGACGGGACAGCTGATCAGCCCCAGCATTTT. Its translation: CSVTDGTADQPQHF. The gene calls are TRBV29-1 and TRBJ1-5, with 7 bases identical to TRBD1. The CDR3 contains 14 residues. V was clipped by 5 bases and J by 5 bases; unmatched bases: 9. The germline V gene has CDR1 SQVTM and CDR2 ANQGSEA.

The chain is built from TRBV6-2 or TRBV6-3 and TRBJ2-3, with 7 bases aligning to TRBD1. The CDR3 is 15 residues long. With V trimmed by 6 bases and J by 2 bases, 8 bases remained unmatched. The V gene's germline CDR1 is MNHEY and CDR2 SVGEGT. In DNA form, the CDR3 reads TGTGCCAGCAGCCCACGACAGGGCTTCACAGATACGCAGTATTTT. Its translation: CASSPRQGFTDTQYF.

The gene calls are TRBV19 and TRBJ1-5, with 9 bases fitting TRBD1. In germline, CDR1 is LNHDA, CDR2 SQIVND (reference sequence). The length of the CDR3 is 15 residues. V lost 6 bases, J lost 1 base, and 4 bases stayed unmatched. The DNA for the CDR3 is TGTGCCAGTAGCGGACAGGGGTGGAGCAATCAGCCCCAGCATTTT. It encodes CASSGQGWSNQPQHF.

The rearrangement uses TRBV21-1 and TRBJ2-1. TRBV21-1 is a pseudogene segment. This CDR3 has 14 residues. The CDR3 region is CASSNRPPYNEQFF. The CDR3 coding sequence is TGTGCCAGCAGCAATCGGCCCCCTTACAATGAGCAGTTCTTC.

V usage is TRBV3-1 (or the pseudogene TRBV3-2) and J usage is TRBJ1-4, with TRBD1 matching 8 bases. V shed 5 bases, J shed 0 bases, and the junction held 11 bases outside the gene matches. Germline V gene lookup returns CDR1 LGHDT and CDR2 YNNKEL (reference sequence). The CDR3 loop spans 18 amino acids. CDR3 nucleotides: TGTGCCAGCAGCTTTTACCGGGACAGGATTACAACTAATGAAAAACTGTTTTTT. This gives the protein CASSFYRDRITTNEKLFF.

The chain combines TRBV20-1 with TRBJ2-5, with D perhaps TRBD1 or TRBD2 (5 bases each). The CDR3 length is 14 residues. Looked up from germline, CDR1 is DFQATT and CDR2 is SNEGSKA (reference sequence). Trimming took off 3 bases at V and 4 bases at J, with 15 bases between the two ends. The CDR3 here is CSASLGPGAETQYF. For the CDR3, the DNA is TGCAGTGCTAGTTTGGGACCTGGGGCAGAGACCCAGTACTTC.

The CDR3 DNA sequence: TGTGCTAAACCTAGGACTAGCGGGGGGGCGAACAATGAGCAGTTCTTC. Translation gives CAKPRTSGGANNEQFF. The chain combines TRBV12-5 with TRBJ2-1, with TRBD2 matching over 15 bases. J was trimmed by 5 bases and V by 10 bases; bases with no gene match: 9. CDR1 is LGHNT and CDR2 is FRNRAP in the germline V gene. The CDR3 is 16 amino acids.

This clone appeared a single time. This sequence joins TRBV4-1 and TRBJ1-3; 8 nucleotides align to TRBD1. CDR1 is MGHRA and CDR2 is YSYEKL in the germline V gene. V lost 7 bases to trimming and J lost 2 bases; unmatched junction nucleotides: 10. The CDR3 runs to 16 residues. The CDR3 bases are TGCGCCAGCACCTCCGGACAGGGTCGTACTGGAAACACCATATATTTT. Translated: CASTSGQGRTGNTIYF.

The chain couples TRBV10-1 to TRBJ2-1; 10 nucleotides line up with TRBD1. CDR3 length: 16 amino acids. The germline V gene encodes CDR1 WNHNN and CDR2 SYGVQD (reference sequence). The trim removed 6 bases at V and 8 bases at J, leaving 13 bases unmatched. CDR3: CASSDQRDRGTHEQFF. The CDR3 DNA reads as TGCGCCAGCAGCGACCAACGGGACAGGGGTACCCATGAGCAGTTCTTC.

The genes are TRBV5-5 and TRBJ1-1, with unresolved D. With 1 base removed from V and 1 base from J, the gap between germline ends came to 8 bases. CDR1 and CDR2 from the germline V gene are SGHKS and YYEKEE (reference sequence). This CDR3 is built from 14 residues. CDR3 sequence: CASSLIRTNTEAFF. For the CDR3, the DNA is TGTGCCAGCAGCTTGATCCGGACGAACACTGAAGCTTTCTTT.

The chain recombines TRBV27 with TRBJ2-5; D perhaps matches TRBD2 (7 bases). Germline CDR1 is MNHEY and CDR2 is SMNVEV (reference sequence). The V end lost 6 bases, the J end lost 1 base, and 15 bases lay between the germline ends. CDR3 size: 15 residues. CDR3 amino acids: CASSRSGGPQETQYF. DNA for the CDR3: TGTGCCAGCAGCCGATCGGGGGGCCCCCAAGAGACCCAGTACTTC.

The chain joins TRBV7-2 to TRBJ2-5; D is perhaps TRBD2 (6 bases). This CDR3 has 14 residues. V shed 5 bases and J shed 2 bases, with 12 bases lying between them. The V gene's germline CDR1 is SGHTA and CDR2 FQGNSA. The chain's CDR3 is CASSPARGQETQYF. Here the CDR3 DNA reads TGTGCCAGCAGCCCGGCGCGGGGTCAAGAGACCCAGTACTTC. Complete variable domain (other parts from reference TRBV7-2 and TRBJ2-5): GAGVSQSPSNKVTEKGKDVELRCDPISGHTALYWYRQSLGQGLEFLIYFQGNSAPDKSGLPSDRFSAERTGGSVSTLTIQRTQQEDSAVYLCASSPARGQETQYFGPGTRLLVL.

The V and J genes are TRBV7-9 and TRBJ1-4, with a possible D match to TRBD1 (5 bases). Per germline, CDR1 SEHNR and CDR2 FQNEAQ (reference sequence). Trimming removed 5 bases at V and 8 bases at J, with 18 bases between. CDR3 length: 15 residues. The CDR3, as DNA: TGTGCCAGCAGCCCACTCACGGGGCCGACCGAAAAACTGTTTTTT. Translation gives CASSPLTGPTEKLFF.

In nucleotides, the CDR3 is TGTGCCAGCAGTCCTCTAGCGGGGTACTACAATGAGCAGTTCTTC. The encoded protein is CASSPLAGYYNEQFF. The J gene is TRBJ2-1, the V gene TRBV3-1 (or the pseudogene TRBV3-2); 9 bases agree with TRBD2. The J segment lost 3 bases and the V segment lost 6 bases, leaving 6 bases of the junction unmatched. Germline V gene sequence: CDR1 LGHDT, CDR2 YNNKEL (reference sequence). The CDR3 covers 15 residues.

J is TRBJ1-6 and V is TRBV6-5; a possible D gene is TRBD1 (5 bases). Germline CDR1 MNHEY, CDR2 SVGAGI. The V and J ends lost 6 bases and 7 bases respectively, with 13 bases between them. The CDR3 totals 14 residues. The CDR3, as DNA: TGTGCCAGCAGGAAAGTGGGGGAAAATTCACCCCTCCACTTT. Protein: CASRKVGENSPLHF.

Comment on this clone: The same CDR3 also results from other DNA sequences found in this sample. The chain couples TRBV7-9 to TRBJ2-7, with 8 bases fitting TRBD1. This CDR3 contains 14 residues. The V gene's germline CDR1 is SEHNR and CDR2 FQNEAQ (reference sequence). Unmatched junction bases numbered 5, after V lost 3 bases and J lost 4 bases. The CDR3 sequence: CASSFSGGRYEQYF. The CDR3 DNA reads as TGTGCCAGCAGCTTCTCAGGGGGCCGATACGAGCAGTACTTC.

The rearrangement links TRBV4-1 to TRBJ2-1, with TRBD1 matching over 9 bases. Germline trimming cut 3 bases from V and 12 bases from J; bases unmatched to any gene: 12. The CDR3 consists of 15 residues. Germline values: CDR1 MGHRA, CDR2 YSYEKL. CDR3 nucleotides: TGCGCCAGCAGCCAGGATGTGGGACAGGGAGCCCGGCAGTTCTTC. Translating gives CASSQDVGQGARQFF.

The chain is built from TRBV5-4 and TRBJ1-1; D uncertain. CDR3 length: 14 residues. V shed 0 bases and J shed 0 bases, with 6 bases lying between them. CDR1 is SGHNT, CDR2 YYREEE, per germline (reference sequence). The CDR3, as DNA: TGTGCCAGCAGCTTGGGTAGTATGAACACTGAAGCTTTCTTT. Translating gives CASSLGSMNTEAFF.